What follows are 10 T cell receptor beta chains derived from one specimen sequenced in a study of T cell responses to AZD1222 COVID-19 vaccine. The method was immunoSEQ multiplex PCR; TCRdb's version includes in-frame clones alone and lacks a portion of them. The sample lists 150,000 to 200,000 clones, about 89% occurring once. The sample here was peripheral blood, taken 28 days after the second AZD1222 dose. The receptors come from an adult who received the AZD1222 COVID-19 vaccine.

This clone has a single count. The rearrangement links TRBV30 to TRBJ1-2; D ambiguous. In germline, CDR1 is GTSNPN, CDR2 SVGIG (reference sequence). Trimming shortened V by 0 bases and J by 5 bases, and 10 bases separated the two germline ends. The CDR3 contains 13 residues. The chain's CDR3 is CAWSVATGYGYTF. The CDR3 DNA follows: TGTGCCTGGAGTGTGGCGACGGGTTATGGCTACACCTTC.

This clone occurred once. This rearrangement joins TRBV9 to TRBJ2-2; TRBD1 aligns across 7 bases. The V segment lost 3 bases and the J segment 7 bases; nucleotides outside the gene matches: 6. Germline V lookup: CDR1 SGDLS, CDR2 YYNGEE. The CDR3 is made up of 14 amino acids. The CDR3 region has the DNA TGTGCCAGCAGCGCTCGGACAGGAAACGGGGAGCTGTTTTTT. Amino acids: CASSARTGNGELFF.

The chain joins TRBV6-2 or TRBV6-3 to TRBJ2-3; possibly TRBD2 for D (6 bases). The CDR3 loop spans 15 amino acids. With 2 bases removed from V and 0 bases from J, the gap between germline ends came to 9 bases. Per the germline V gene, CDR1 is MNHEY and CDR2 is SVGEGT. The CDR3 DNA follows: TGTGCCAGCAGTTACAGGGGACTTAGCACAGATACGCAGTATTTT. It specifies CASSYRGLSTDTQYF.

The rearrangement links TRBV7-3 to TRBJ1-2; tentatively, D is TRBD1 (5 bases). V lost 2 bases to trimming and J lost 2 bases, with 6 bases between them. The length of the CDR3 is 13 residues. From germline, CDR1 is SGHTA and CDR2 FQGTGA. The CDR3 is CASSLEGNYGYTF. For the CDR3, the DNA is TGTGCCAGCAGCTTAGAGGGGAACTATGGCTACACCTTC. Full variable domain (outside the CDR3, taken from reference TRBV7-3 and TRBJ1-2): GAGVSQTPSNKVTEKGKYVELRCDPISGHTALYWYRQSLGQGPEFLIYFQGTGAADDSGLPNDRFFAVRPEGSVSTLKIQRTERGDSAVYLCASSLEGNYGYTFGSGTRLTVV.

V gene TRBV3-1 (or the pseudogene TRBV3-2) combines with J gene TRBJ1-2, with D possibly TRBD1 on 6 matching bases. Germline V lookup: CDR1 LGHDT, CDR2 YNNKEL (reference sequence). V gave up 1 base and J gave up 5 bases, with 14 bases separating them. The CDR3 loop spans 15 amino acids. CDR3 sequence (DNA): TGTGCCAGCAGCCAAGCCGGACAGACCCGTTATGGCTACACCTTC. It specifies CASSQAGQTRYGYTF.

The chain combines TRBV6-1 with TRBJ2-7, with D possibly TRBD2 on 6 matching bases. V dropped 5 bases and J dropped 1 base, with 15 bases sitting between them. Germline CDR1 MNHNS, CDR2 SASEGT. The CDR3 contains 15 residues. The DNA of the CDR3 is TGTGCCAGCAGTCCGGGAGTAGGGCTTTCCTACGAGCAGTACTTC. Protein: CASSPGVGLSYEQYF.

The chain uses TRBV28 and TRBJ1-4; possibly TRBD1 for D (6 bases). The CDR3 extends over 16 amino acids. CDR1 MDHEN and CDR2 SYDVKM come from the germline V gene. V was pared by 8 bases and J by 5 bases, with 21 bases between. CDR3 loop: CASSAGGTLRNEKLFF. CDR3 nucleotide sequence: TGTGCCAGCTCGGCCGGGGGCACGCTCCGAAATGAAAAACTGTTTTTT.

The V gene is TRBV11-2, the J gene TRBJ1-6; 7 bases fit TRBD1. Trimming at V came to 5 bases and at J to 5 bases, leaving 6 bases not matched to a gene. The CDR3 extends over 15 amino acids. The germline gives CDR1 SGHAT, CDR2 FQNNGV. The CDR3 is CASSEDRFDNSPLHF. The DNA for the CDR3 is TGTGCCAGCAGCGAGGACAGGTTCGATAATTCACCCCTCCACTTT.

The rearrangement uses TRBV7-8 and TRBJ1-5; TRBD1 agrees at 7 bases. Germline V gene data show CDR1 as SGHVS and CDR2 as FQNEAQ. This CDR3 spans 17 amino acids. J gave up 6 bases and V 5 bases, and 16 bases lay outside the gene matches. The CDR3 loop is CASSVLQGRSLFQPQHF. The CDR3 DNA reads as TGTGCCAGCAGCGTACTACAGGGGAGGAGTTTATTTCAGCCCCAGCATTTT.

The chain joins TRBV7-9 to TRBJ1-6; no definite D call. Germline loops: CDR1 SEHNR, CDR2 FQNEAQ (reference sequence). The CDR3 loop spans 14 amino acids. The V end lost 4 bases, the J end lost 10 bases, and 14 bases lay between the germline ends. CDR3 nucleotides: TGTGCCAGCAGCTCTAGGGTCTTGAGGTCACCCCTCCACTTT. Translation: CASSSRVLRSPLHF.